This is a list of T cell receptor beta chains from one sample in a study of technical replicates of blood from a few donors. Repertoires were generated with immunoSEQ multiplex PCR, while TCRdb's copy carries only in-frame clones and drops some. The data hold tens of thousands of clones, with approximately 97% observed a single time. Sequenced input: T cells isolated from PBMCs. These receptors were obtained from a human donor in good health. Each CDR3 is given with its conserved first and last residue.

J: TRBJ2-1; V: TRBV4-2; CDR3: CASSHLGAGVGEQFF
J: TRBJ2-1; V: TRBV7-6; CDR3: CASSLGLAGRNEQFF
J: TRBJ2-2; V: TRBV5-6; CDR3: CASSLGGPRVVNTGELFF
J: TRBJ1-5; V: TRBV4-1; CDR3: CASSQDAQGSNQPQHF
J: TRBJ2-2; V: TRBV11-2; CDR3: CASSNHGQLNTGELFF
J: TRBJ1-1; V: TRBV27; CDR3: CASSSARGAGAEAFF
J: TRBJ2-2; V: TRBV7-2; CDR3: CASSLDRPLANTGELFF
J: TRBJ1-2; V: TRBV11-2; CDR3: CASSPRTGLGYTF
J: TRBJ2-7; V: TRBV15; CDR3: CATSRPIRGGTPREQYF
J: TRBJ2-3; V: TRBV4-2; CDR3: CASSFTGGTDTQYF
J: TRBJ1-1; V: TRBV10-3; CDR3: CAISAEAEAFF
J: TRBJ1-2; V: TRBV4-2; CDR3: CASSPQAGTGGDGYTF
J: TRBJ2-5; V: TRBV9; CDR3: CASSAGLVGETQYF
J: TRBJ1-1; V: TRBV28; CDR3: CASSYSTEAFF
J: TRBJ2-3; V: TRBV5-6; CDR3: CASSSGSFREGTQYF
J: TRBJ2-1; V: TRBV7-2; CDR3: CASSRSGFNEQFF
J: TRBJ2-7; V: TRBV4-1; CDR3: CASSQTQGAQDEQYF
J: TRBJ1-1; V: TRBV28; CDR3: CASSFPTADRGRAFF
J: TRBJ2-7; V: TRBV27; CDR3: CASSLQGAFYEQYF
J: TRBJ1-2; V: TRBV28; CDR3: CASSSGNYGYTF
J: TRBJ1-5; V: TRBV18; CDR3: CASSPVTADYSNQPQHF
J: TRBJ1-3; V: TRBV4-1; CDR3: CASSQGRPRGSGNTIYF
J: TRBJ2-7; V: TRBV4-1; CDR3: CASSQATGGYEQYF
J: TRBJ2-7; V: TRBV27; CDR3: CANGPTGGSSGSYEQYF
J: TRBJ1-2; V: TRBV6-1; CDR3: CASSESRRGWENYGYTF
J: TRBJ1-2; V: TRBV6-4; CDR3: CASSPQNTGNYGYTF
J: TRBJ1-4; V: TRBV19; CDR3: CASMGQSTTNEKLFF
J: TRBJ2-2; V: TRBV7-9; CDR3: CASSQPPGLGSAGELFF
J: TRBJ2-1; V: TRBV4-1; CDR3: CASSQEGLADYNEQFF